The 30 T cell receptor beta chains below come from one sample, sequenced in a study of shared clonotypes between healthy human individuals. Sequencing was performed with immunoSEQ multiplex PCR; in TCRdb, only in-frame clones are kept and a portion is missing. The sample shows more than 2 million clones, nearly 97% of them seen only once. Sequenced input: naive CD4+ T cells sorted from blood. Subset noted: CD45RA+ positively selected. The receptors derive from a man between 18 and 29 years old in good health.

V usage is TRBV25-1 and J usage is TRBJ1-6; D not certain. Germline assignment: CDR1 MGHDK and CDR2 SYGVNS. The CDR3 covers 17 residues. Trimming stripped 1 base from V and 2 bases from J, with 12 bases between. Here the CDR3 DNA reads TGTGCCAGCAGTGAATCGGGGAACGGGGCCTATAATTCACCCCTCCACTTT. It translates to CASSESGNGAYNSPLHF.

The chain carries TRBV7-9 and TRBJ1-4; 7 nucleotides agree with TRBD1. The J segment lost 7 bases and the V segment lost 5 bases, leaving 10 bases of the junction unmatched. The CDR3 covers 15 residues. The germline gives CDR1 SEHNR, CDR2 FQNEAQ (reference sequence). The CDR3 DNA follows: TGTGCCAGCAGCCCTCAGACAGGGCCAGGTGAAAAACTGTTTTTT. It encodes CASSPQTGPGEKLFF.

The chain couples TRBV7-2 to TRBJ2-7; D gene unclear. Trimming stripped 5 bases from V and 6 bases from J, with 8 bases between. Germline values: CDR1 SGHTA, CDR2 FQGNSA. The CDR3 has 11 residues. The CDR3 DNA reads TGTGCCAGCAGCCAAGGGTCCGAGCAGTACTTC. Its translation is CASSQGSEQYF. The entire variable domain, with the rest obtained from reference TRBV7-2 and TRBJ2-7, is as follows: GAGVSQSPSNKVTEKGKDVELRCDPISGHTALYWYRQSLGQGLEFLIYFQGNSAPDKSGLPSDRFSAERTGGSVSTLTIQRTQQEDSAVYLCASSQGSEQYFGPGTRLTVT.

This chain links TRBV19 with TRBJ2-1; TRBD2 aligns across 13 bases. This CDR3 region has 15 residues. CDR1 and CDR2 from the germline V gene are LNHDA and SQIVND (reference sequence). V shed 6 bases, J shed 5 bases, and the junction held 4 bases outside the gene matches. CDR3 in amino acids: CASRAGLAGNNEQFF. Written as DNA, the CDR3 is TGTGCCAGTAGAGCGGGACTAGCGGGGAACAATGAGCAGTTCTTC.

About this clone itself: The sample has other DNA sequences that encode this CDR3 too. The rearrangement uses TRBV20-1 and TRBJ2-5, with no clear D. The germline V and J ends were trimmed by 3 bases and 5 bases, with 4 bases remaining between them. Germline V gene data show CDR1 as DFQATT and CDR2 as SNEGSKA (reference sequence). The length of the CDR3 is 10 residues. CDR3 nucleotide sequence: TGCAGTGCTAGCACTGAGACCCAGTACTTC. Translation: CSASTETQYF.

The chain couples TRBV5-6 to TRBJ2-5, with TRBD2 matching 11 bases. V shed 3 bases, J shed 5 bases, and the junction held 9 bases outside the gene matches. There are 16 residues in the CDR3. Germline V gene data show CDR1 as SGHDT and CDR2 as YYEEEE. The CDR3 region is CASSSDLAGGQETQYF. The CDR3 DNA is TGTGCCAGCAGCTCCGACTTAGCGGGGGGGCAGGAGACCCAGTACTTC.

The chain recombines TRBV11-2 with TRBJ2-7, with 8 bases identical to TRBD2. The CDR3 extends over 14 amino acids. V gave up 5 bases and J gave up 4 bases; unmatched junction bases: 7. The germline V gene encodes CDR1 SGHAT and CDR2 FQNNGV. The CDR3 sequence: CASSRVAGSYEQYF. The DNA for the CDR3 is TGTGCCAGCAGCAGGGTAGCGGGATCGTACGAGCAGTACTTC.

This CDR3 reads CAWGANYGYTF. Here the CDR3 DNA reads TGTGCCTGGGGAGCTAACTATGGCTACACCTTC. The chain carries TRBV30 and TRBJ1-2; D unresolved. Germline V gene data show CDR1 as GTSNPN and CDR2 as SVGIG (reference sequence). This CDR3 is 11 amino acids long. Trimming removed 5 bases at V and 0 bases at J, with 4 bases between.

The rearrangement joins TRBV9 to TRBJ2-5; 8 nucleotides line up with TRBD1. The CDR3 totals 16 residues. V was clipped by 0 bases and J by 4 bases; unmatched bases: 8. Germline lookup yields CDR1 SGDLS and CDR2 YYNGEE. The DNA for the CDR3 is TGTGCCAGCAGCGTAGATGGCAGGGGGCAGGGAGAGACCCAGTACTTC. Its translation: CASSVDGRGQGETQYF.

In its sample, this clone was seen once. This chain joins TRBV2 and TRBJ2-7; TRBD2 matches 12 bases. Unmatched junction bases numbered 7, after V lost 6 bases and J lost 4 bases. Germline CDR1 and CDR2: SNHLY and FYNNEI. This CDR3 is 15 amino acids long. The CDR3 bases are TGTGCCAGCAGCGCTGGACTAGCGGGGTTGTACGAGCAGTACTTC. Its protein product is CASSAGLAGLYEQYF.

The chain joins TRBV5-1 to TRBJ2-7; a possible D gene is TRBD1 (6 bases). CDR3 size: 15 residues. Germline assignment: CDR1 SGHRS and CDR2 YFSETQ. Trimming removed 4 bases at V and 7 bases at J, with 21 bases between. The CDR3: CASSPLQGTPLEQYF. For the CDR3, the DNA is TGCGCCAGCAGCCCATTACAGGGAACACCTTTGGAGCAGTACTTC.

About this clone itself: This sample also contains other DNA sequences that code for the same CDR3. The V and J genes are TRBV6-6 and TRBJ1-4; 9 bases are shared with TRBD1. The length of the CDR3 is 15 residues. The germline V gene has CDR1 MNHNY and CDR2 SVGAGI (reference sequence). With V trimmed by 2 bases and J by 5 bases, 3 bases remained unmatched. CDR3 protein: CASSYTGTGNEKLFF. The CDR3 DNA is TGTGCCAGCAGTTACACCGGGACAGGGAATGAAAAACTGTTTTTT.

This sequence joins TRBV4-3 and TRBJ2-4; perhaps D is TRBD1 or TRBD2 (5 bases each). V was cut by 0 bases and J by 0 bases, with 12 bases left in between. Per germline, CDR1 LGHNA and CDR2 YSLEER. This CDR3 is built from 17 residues. The CDR3 loop is CASSQEGWDRAKNIQYF. The CDR3 DNA is TGCGCCAGCAGCCAAGAAGGTTGGGACCGAGCCAAAAACATTCAGTACTTC.

Comment on this clone: Other DNA sequences in this specimen translate into the identical CDR3. The chain is built from TRBV6-5 and TRBJ1-1; 8 bases fit TRBD1. Per the germline V gene, CDR1 is MNHEY and CDR2 is SVGAGI. V dropped 2 bases and J dropped 4; count of bases not matched to a gene: 3. The CDR3 length is 14 residues. CDR3 in DNA: TGTGCCAGCAGTTACCCGGACAGGGCCACTGAAGCTTTCTTT. Translation: CASSYPDRATEAFF.

The V gene is TRBV10-3, the J gene TRBJ1-1; the match to TRBD1 covers 10 bases. CDR1 is ENHRY, CDR2 SYGVKD, per germline. This CDR3 is built from 16 residues. V shed 4 bases, J shed 4 bases, and the junction held 9 bases outside the gene matches. CDR3: CAISGGQGIGGTEAFF. DNA for the CDR3: TGTGCCATCAGTGGGGGACAGGGGATCGGAGGCACTGAAGCTTTCTTT.

The chain combines TRBV5-1 with TRBJ2-1; 8 bases map to TRBD1. There are 15 residues in the CDR3. The V and J ends lost 3 bases and 9 bases, in that order; junction bases with no gene match: 11. Germline CDR1 SGHRS, CDR2 YFSETQ. The CDR3 reads CASSSTGAKSIEQFF. CDR3 DNA sequence: TGCGCCAGCAGCTCGACAGGGGCAAAATCAATTGAGCAGTTCTTC.

The rearrangement uses TRBV4-1 and TRBJ1-1; a possible D gene is TRBD1 (6 bases). Germline CDR1 is MGHRA and CDR2 is YSYEKL. V was clipped by 1 base and J by 3 bases, with 9 bases between them. The CDR3 is 14 amino acids. The CDR3 DNA is TGCGCCAGCAGCCAAGTTAAGGGGGACACTGAAGCTTTCTTT. Translating it yields CASSQVKGDTEAFF.

About this clone itself: The sample holds other DNA sequences that translate to the same CDR3. The chain recombines TRBV9 with TRBJ1-3; D gene ambiguous. Germline V gives CDR1 SGDLS, CDR2 YYNGEE. V was trimmed by 0 bases and J by 0 bases, leaving 7 bases between them. There are 15 residues in the CDR3. As DNA, the CDR3 is TGTGCCAGCAGCGTAGACGGAAGCTCTGGAAACACCATATATTTT. Residues: CASSVDGSSGNTIYF.

The chain combines TRBV14 with TRBJ1-2; no firm D call. The V gene lost 0 bases and the J gene lost 4 bases, with 12 bases spanning the gap. The germline V gene encodes CDR1 SGHDN and CDR2 FVKESK. The CDR3 spans 15 residues. Here the CDR3 reads CASSQDETTSYGYTF. CDR3 nucleotides: TGTGCCAGCAGCCAAGATGAGACGACCAGCTATGGCTACACCTTC.

This chain links TRBV23-1 with TRBJ2-3, with D perhaps matching TRBD1 (5 bases). TRBV23-1 is placed among ORFs of uncertain function. The CDR3 extends over 21 amino acids. The V gene lost 1 base and the J gene lost 0 bases, with 26 bases spanning the gap. This CDR3 is CASSQFPTVGSDGTSTDTQYF. The CDR3 coding sequence is TGCGCCAGCAGTCAATTCCCGACAGTGGGTTCGGACGGTACTAGCACAGATACGCAGTATTTT.

V usage is TRBV5-4 and J usage is TRBJ2-7; 7 nucleotides line up with TRBD1. Looked up from germline, CDR1 is SGHNT and CDR2 is YYREEE (reference sequence). J was trimmed by 2 bases and V by 2 bases; bases with no gene match: 4. This CDR3 contains 14 residues. DNA for the CDR3: TGTGCCAGCAGCTTCCGGGACAGACCCTACGAGCAGTACTTC. Its protein is CASSFRDRPYEQYF.

The rearrangement links TRBV2 to TRBJ1-4; D not resolved. The CDR3 spans 15 residues. V lost 2 bases to trimming and J lost 7 bases, with 14 bases between them. From germline, CDR1 is SNHLY and CDR2 FYNNEI. CDR3 region: CASSEMWEVSEKLFF. In nucleotides, the CDR3 is TGTGCCAGCAGTGAAATGTGGGAGGTGAGTGAAAAACTGTTTTTT.

V usage is TRBV14 and J usage is TRBJ1-1; D is ambiguous. Per the germline V gene, CDR1 is SGHDN and CDR2 is FVKESK. The CDR3 sequence is 12 residues long. V lost 1 base to trimming and J lost 7 bases, with 7 bases between them. The CDR3 region has the DNA TGTGCCAGCAGCCAAGCAGACCTTGAAGCTTTCTTT. This sequence encodes CASSQADLEAFF. The full variable domain, in which reference TRBV14 and TRBJ1-1 provide the parts outside the CDR3, is EAGVTQFPSHSVIEKGQTVTLRCDPISGHDNLYWYRRVMGKEIKFLLHFVKESKQDESGMPNNRFLAERTGGTYSTLKVQPAELEDSGVYFCASSQADLEAFFGQGTRLTVV.

The chain carries TRBV2 and TRBJ2-5; possibly TRBD1 for D (6 bases). V dropped 5 bases and J dropped 1 base, with 8 bases sitting between them. Germline V CDR1 and CDR2: SNHLY, FYNNEI. The CDR3 sequence is 13 residues long. Written as DNA, the CDR3 is TGTGCCAGCAGTAGACAGGCCCAAGAGACCCAGTACTTC. This encodes CASSRQAQETQYF.

The count of this clone is one. The chain's CDR3 is CATSREFSINYGYTF. CDR3 nucleotides: TGTGCCACCAGCAGAGAGTTTTCGATCAACTATGGCTACACCTTC. V usage is TRBV15 and J usage is TRBJ1-2; D gene unclear. Germline loops: CDR1 LNHNV, CDR2 YYDKDF (reference sequence). Trimming shortened V by 0 bases and J by 2 bases, and 10 bases separated the two germline ends. CDR3 length: 15 amino acids.

Concerning this clone itself: Additional DNA sequences in this sample encode the identical CDR3. The rearrangement joins TRBV19 to TRBJ1-1; D might be TRBD1 (5 bases). The germline CDR1 and CDR2 sequences are LNHDA and SQIVND (reference sequence). The CDR3 totals 14 residues. The germline V and J ends were trimmed by 3 bases and 2 bases, with 10 bases remaining between them. The CDR3 is CASSIGQINTEAFF. CDR3 sequence (DNA): TGTGCCAGTAGTATTGGACAAATTAACACTGAAGCTTTCTTT. Looking up the rest from reference TRBV19 and TRBJ1-1 gives the full variable domain: DGGITQSPKYLFRKEGQNVTLSCEQNLNHDAMYWYRQDPGQGLRLIYYSQIVNDFQKGDIAEGYSVSREKKESFPLTVTSAQKNPTAFYLCASSIGQINTEAFFGQGTRLTVV.

The J gene is TRBJ2-1, the V gene TRBV4-3, with 9 bases identical to TRBD2. The CDR3 runs 18 residues. The V segment lost 0 bases and the J segment 0 bases; nucleotides outside the gene matches: 6. The germline gives CDR1 LGHNA, CDR2 YSLEER. The CDR3 coding sequence is TGCGCCAGCAGCCAAGAAAGTAGCGGGAGTCGCTCCTACAATGAGCAGTTCTTC. Translating it yields CASSQESSGSRSYNEQFF.

This clone was seen a single time. The chain is built from TRBV7-3 and TRBJ2-7; D perhaps matches TRBD2 (5 bases). CDR3 length: 13 residues. Germline V gene lookup returns CDR1 SGHTA and CDR2 FQGTGA. Trimming took off 5 bases at V and 2 bases at J, with 10 bases between the two ends. CDR3 protein: CASSPGSPYEQYF. Written as DNA, the CDR3 is TGTGCCAGCAGCCCGGGGAGCCCCTACGAGCAGTACTTC. The whole variable domain, remainder taken from reference TRBV7-3 and TRBJ2-7, is GAGVSQTPSNKVTEKGKYVELRCDPISGHTALYWYRQSLGQGPEFLIYFQGTGAADDSGLPNDRFFAVRPEGSVSTLKIQRTERGDSAVYLCASSPGSPYEQYFGPGTRLTVT.

The gene calls are TRBV10-2 and TRBJ2-2; 8 bases map to TRBD2. CDR3 length: 15 amino acids. Germline V gene lookup returns CDR1 WSHSY and CDR2 SAAADI. Losses at the gene ends were 3 bases for V and 8 bases for J; bases not matched to a gene: 8. CDR3 nucleotides: TGCGCCAGCAGTGACCCGGGGGGGCCCCCTGGGGAGCTGTTTTTT. Translation: CASSDPGGPPGELFF.

V gene TRBV6-1 combines with J gene TRBJ2-6, with D tentatively TRBD1 or TRBD2 (5 bases each). The length of the CDR3 is 19 residues. CDR1 and CDR2 from the germline V gene are MNHNS and SASEGT. Trimming removed 3 bases from V and 2 bases from J, with 20 bases in between. The chain's CDR3 is CASSDPGQGSVPGANVLTF. CDR3 nucleotides: TGTGCCAGCAGTGACCCGGGGCAGGGAAGTGTCCCTGGGGCCAACGTCCTGACTTTC.